This TCR beta chain originates from a study of blood T cell repertoires in COVID-19. Study as a whole: In each case, the material was cDNA or gDNA derived from T cells, B-cell-depleted T cells, or PBMCs.

Assay: immunoSEQ multiplex PCR; the TCRdb copy retains only in-frame clones and omits some. Of roughly 120,000 clones in the sample, approximately 86% were seen once. CDR1 is MNHEY and CDR2 is SVGAGI in the germline V gene. V gave up 10 bases and J gave up 2 bases; unmatched junction bases: 9. The CDR3 covers 15 residues. This clonotype was obtained from a human donor in a cohort sampled during active COVID-19. The sample was peripheral blood. The V gene is TRBV6-5, the J gene TRBJ2-5; 11 bases map to TRBD1. The CDR3 DNA sequence: TGTGCCATCTCCGGGACAGGGGGTCGGCAAGAGACCCAGTACTTC. It codes for CAISGTGGRQETQYF.